The source of this T cell receptor (beta chain) is a study of cytotoxic CD8 clonotypes in ibrutinib-treated CLL. Across the whole study: Once patients had received a median around 12 months of treatment, range 6 to 36, response samples were obtained.

Study results and caveats: Clonality was higher at baseline than in age-matched healthy donors and tracked circulating CD8+ T-cell counts.

In the case of this clone: Its antigen is unknown.

Depth targeted 1 in 200,000 to 1 in 1 million T cells, averaging 10x coverage per clonotype. Sequencing was performed with immunoSEQ multiplex PCR; in TCRdb, only in-frame clones are kept and a portion is missing. In the table there are 130,000 or so clones, approximately 80% of which are singletons. V was pared by 5 bases and J by 7 bases, with 11 bases between. Germline-derived CDR1 and CDR2 are SGHNT and YENEEA. The CDR3 is made up of 12 amino acids. The sequence was collected from a human donor with chronic lymphocytic leukemia. Sequencing was performed on PBMCs, taken after 12 months of ibrutinib treatment. The rearrangement links TRBV11-3 to TRBJ1-2; D is perhaps TRBD1 (5 bases). This chain's CDR3 is CASSDRGVGYTF. The CDR3 bases are TGTGCCAGCAGCGATAGAGGGGTTGGCTACACCTTC.